Described below is a single TCR beta chain sequence and its context. This clone's antigen is unknown. Per-base qualities were not stored, and no clone one base away is much larger. The immunoSEQ Assay was the method used to sequence TCRbeta CDR3 regions. After extraction, genomic DNA underwent amplification by bias-controlled multiplex PCR, followed by high-throughput sequencing. In the paper's pipeline: Collapsing and filtering of sequences were performed to quantify the absolute abundance of each unique TCRbeta CDR3 region. T cell fraction was estimated by normalizing TCRbeta template counts to usable DNA, which was measured by amplifying reference genes present in all nucleated cells. Repertoire TCRs were annotated as SARS-CoV-2-specific by exact matching of V gene, CDR3 amino acid sequence and J gene to a known reactive TCR set. The reference SARS-CoV-2 TCR set was obtained from MIRA and was filtered for enrichment in COVID-19-positive ImmuneCODE repertoires, whereby public or cross-reactive TCRs were removed. Drawing on the MIRA antigens, annotated TCRs were analysed further at the level of specific ORF or position within ORF. Depth was the summed frequency of annotated unique rearrangements, while breadth was defined as annotated unique rearrangements over total unique productive rearrangements. TCR breadth was compared between groups using two-sided Wilcoxon rank-sum tests. TCRdb provides this immuneACCESS table in a form limited to in-frame rearrangements. Some clones are lacking; in checked studies, under half of them reflect an unresolved V gene, and why the rest are absent is not known. From that table come the V and J calls and clone size; the DNA was used to work out D and trimming. The sample has 440,000 or so clones on record, 90% of them singletons. Under 4.5% of the sample comes from the top ten.

These data are taken from a study of Ad26.COV2.S vaccination and SARS-CoV-2 variants (dated by TCRdb to the early 2020s). Notes on the research overall: Vaccine-arm donors came from COV1001, a multicentre, randomized, double-blind, placebo-controlled phase I-IIa trial of Ad26.COV2.S in healthy adults. Throughout the experiments and outcome assessment, investigators stayed blinded to trial group allocation. Trial participants were randomized into five groups of five: low-dose or high-dose Ad26.COV2.S given once or twice, or placebo on both occasions. TCRbeta repertoire sequencing was used to assess the specificity and breadth of SARS-CoV-2-reactive T cell receptors after Ad26.COV2.S vaccination. Ad26.COV2.S was administered intramuscularly at a dose of 5x10^10 or 1x10^11 viral particles, either as one shot or as two shots given 56 days apart. The TCR-sequenced set comprised around 32 samples: about 19 Ad26.COV2.S vaccine recipients, 5 placebo recipients and 8 SARS-CoV-2 convalescent individuals.

The treatment or condition tag for this specimen amounts to: about 20 received Ad26.COV2.S at low or high dose, single or two shots; about 5 received placebo; per-sample allocation not given. Repertoires of vaccine and placebo recipients were sequenced from samples taken on day 63 after the first injection. In Cohort 1b, fewer than 30 adults aged 18-55 years were enrolled at a single site in Boston, USA, between 29 July and 7 August 2020. Ad26.COV2.S was a replication-incompetent adenovirus type 26 vector that expressed a prefusion-stabilized SARS-CoV-2 spike protein derived from the original Wuhan strain. Points the paper makes about the study in general: The study was not powered for comparison of responses between vaccine doses or regimens. After vaccination, substantial breadth of spike-specific CD8+ and CD4+ T cell responses was reported. The authors noted that the TCR breadth and depth analyses may have underestimated total T cell responses. Vaccine and placebo recipients had comparable non-spike TCR breadth, which fits with the vaccine containing only spike. Higher spike-specific TCR breadth was observed in Ad26.COV2.S recipients than in placebo recipients (P = 0.0014).

This TCR was sampled from a person between 18 and 65 years old who received the Ad26.COV2.S COVID-19 vaccine or a placebo. The material sequenced was peripheral blood, taken in a trial of Ad26.COV2.S vaccine versus placebo.

The CDR3 reads CASSYSRSSGIITDTQYF. Here is the DNA: TGTGCCAGCAGTTACTCGAGGAGTAGCGGGATTATCACAGATACGCAGTATTTT. The chain is made from TRBV6-2 or TRBV6-3 and TRBJ2-3, with 8 bases aligning to TRBD2. Reading the germline V gene gives CDR1 MNHEY and CDR2 SVGEGT. From the cysteine up to the phenylalanine, the CDR3 has a length of 18 residues. The read is trimmed to its CDR3 DNA, 54 bases read in frame from base 1. From V the trimming removes 0 bases and from J it removes 2 bases, while the gene matches leave 10 bases of the junction unaccounted for.